The 10 T cell receptor beta chains below were found in one sample sequenced in a study of PD-L1 blockade in urothelial cancer. The protocol was immunoSEQ multiplex PCR, while the TCRdb copy is restricted to in-frame clones and leaves out a portion. This sample yields under 100,000 clones, of which 90% are seen a single time; 1.5% to 2% belongs to the top ten. Time point here: pretreatment peripheral blood. Sequenced material: PBMCs, taken around atezolizumab (anti-PD-L1) treatment. The receptors originated from a man aged 55-75 years with urothelial cancer.

The genes are TRBV6-5 and TRBJ2-7; D perhaps matches TRBD1 (6 bases). The germline CDR1 and CDR2 sequences are MNHEY and SVGAGI. V shed 5 bases and J shed 7 bases, with 18 bases lying between them. CDR3 size: 14 residues. CDR3: CASSKLHPGEEQYF. The CDR3 region has the DNA TGTGCCAGCAGTAAACTCCACCCAGGGGAGGAGCAGTACTTC.

In DNA, the CDR3 is TGTGCCAGTAGTATAAGGGACACTAACTACAATGAGCAGTTCTTC. Translated, it gives CASSIRDTNYNEQFF. The chain recombines TRBV19 with TRBJ2-1, with D tentatively TRBD1 (6 bases). CDR1 and CDR2 from the germline V gene are LNHDA and SQIVND (reference sequence). This CDR3 is built from 15 residues. Trimming pared 2 bases from V and 3 bases from J, leaving 11 bases between.

V is TRBV7-2 and J is TRBJ2-3; weak D call: TRBD2 (6 bases). In germline, CDR1 is SGHTA, CDR2 FQGNSA. The ends were cut back, 5 bases at V and 0 bases at J, with 12 bases in the middle. This CDR3 spans 15 amino acids. Here the CDR3 reads CASSQLASSTDTQYF. Here the CDR3 DNA reads TGTGCCAGCAGCCAGCTAGCGTCTAGCACAGATACGCAGTATTTT.

V and J are TRBV5-1 and TRBJ2-5; the D is unclear. In germline, CDR1 is SGHRS, CDR2 YFSETQ. This CDR3 comprises 15 residues. V dropped 0 bases and J dropped 5 bases, with 14 bases sitting between them. The chain's CDR3 is CASSLVAGGMETQYF. As DNA, the CDR3 is TGCGCCAGCAGCTTGGTGGCAGGTGGAATGGAGACCCAGTACTTC.

The J gene is TRBJ2-6, the V gene TRBV7-2, with D perhaps TRBD1 (5 bases). V shed 5 bases and J shed 2 bases, with 13 bases lying between them. There are 16 residues in the CDR3. CDR1 and CDR2 from the germline V gene are SGHTA and FQGNSA. CDR3 bases: TGTGCCAGCAGCACTCCTTACAGGACTGGGGCCAACGTCCTGACTTTC. This encodes CASSTPYRTGANVLTF.

The chain has TRBV7-2 and TRBJ2-3; D not resolved. The CDR3 covers 13 residues. V was cut by 1 base and J by 6 bases, with 8 bases left in between. CDR1 SGHTA and CDR2 FQGNSA come from the germline V gene. DNA for the CDR3: TGTGCCAGCAGCTTAGTAGTCCGCGATACGCAGTATTTT. It translates to CASSLVVRDTQYF.

The CDR3 loop reads CASSPRQASAYGYTF. CDR3 DNA: TGTGCCAGCAGCCCCCGACAAGCCTCGGCCTATGGCTACACCTTC. The chain joins TRBV5-5 to TRBJ1-2; D is unresolved. The V end lost 4 bases, the J end lost 4 bases, and 17 bases lay between the germline ends. The CDR3 covers 15 residues. CDR1 and CDR2 from the germline V gene are SGHKS and YYEKEE (reference sequence).

The chain joins TRBV15 to TRBJ2-5; the D is unclear. CDR3 length equals 14 residues. Trimming shortened V by 0 bases and J by 5 bases, and 10 bases separated the two germline ends. The germline V gene encodes CDR1 LNHNV and CDR2 YYDKDF (reference sequence). As DNA, the CDR3 is TGTGCCACCAGCAGAGATCACCGTCGGGAGACCCAGTACTTC. This codes for CATSRDHRRETQYF.

This rearrangement joins TRBV6-1 to TRBJ1-1; D is possibly TRBD1 (6 bases). Per germline, CDR1 MNHNS and CDR2 SASEGT. CDR3 size: 14 residues. Between the trimmed V and J ends, which lost 2 bases and 2 bases, there was a span of 9 bases. The CDR3 loop is CASSEHRVNTEAFF. The DNA of the CDR3 is TGTGCCAGCAGTGAACACAGGGTTAACACTGAAGCTTTCTTT.

V gene TRBV2 combines with J gene TRBJ1-1; D remains ambiguous. The germline V gene encodes CDR1 SNHLY and CDR2 FYNNEI. This CDR3 has 16 residues. Deletions cut 3 bases from V and 1 base from J, with 15 bases between. CDR3 in amino acids: CASSEDWDPQNTEAFF. The CDR3 nucleotides are TGTGCCAGCAGTGAGGACTGGGATCCTCAGAACACTGAAGCTTTCTTT. The whole variable domain, filled in from reference TRBV2 and TRBJ1-1, reads EPEVTQTPSHQVTQMGQEVILRCVPISNHLYFYWYRQILGQKVEFLVSFYNNEISEKSEIFDDQFSVERPDGSNFTLKIRSTKLEDSAMYFCASSEDWDPQNTEAFFGQGTRLTVV.